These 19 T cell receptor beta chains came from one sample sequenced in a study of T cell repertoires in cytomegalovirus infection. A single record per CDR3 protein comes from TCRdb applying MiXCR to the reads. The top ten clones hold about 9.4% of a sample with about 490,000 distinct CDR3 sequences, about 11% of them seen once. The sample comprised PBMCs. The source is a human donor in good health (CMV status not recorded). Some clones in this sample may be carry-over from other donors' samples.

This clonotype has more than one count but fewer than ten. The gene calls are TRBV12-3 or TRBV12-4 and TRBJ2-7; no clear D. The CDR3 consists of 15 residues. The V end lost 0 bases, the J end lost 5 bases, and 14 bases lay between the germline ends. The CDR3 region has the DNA TGTGCCAGCAGTTTAGCGCTACGGACGAGCAACGAGCAGTACTTC. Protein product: CASSLALRTSNEQYF.

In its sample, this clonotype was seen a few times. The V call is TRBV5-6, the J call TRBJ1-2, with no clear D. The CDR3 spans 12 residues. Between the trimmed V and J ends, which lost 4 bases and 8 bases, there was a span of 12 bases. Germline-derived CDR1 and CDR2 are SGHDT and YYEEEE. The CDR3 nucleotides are TGTGCCAGCAGCAACGCGGTTGGCGGCTACACCTTC. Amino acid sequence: CASSNAVGGYTF.

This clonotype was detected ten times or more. CDR3 bases: TGTGCCAGCAGCTGGACTGGGGGGACCTACAATGAGCAGTTCTTC. This gives the protein CASSWTGGTYNEQFF. The chain recombines TRBV7-3 with TRBJ2-1, with D possibly being TRBD2 (6 bases). With 4 bases removed from V and 2 bases from J, the gap between germline ends came to 12 bases. The CDR3 spans 15 residues. Germline CDR1 and CDR2: SGHTA and FQGTGA.

DNA for the CDR3: TGTGCCAGCAGCTTCAGATTTGAAGCTTTCTTT. This encodes CASSFRFEAFF. This chain links TRBV11-2 with TRBJ1-1, with no clear D. Germline V CDR1 and CDR2: SGHAT, FQNNGV. V lost 3 bases to trimming and J lost 7 bases, with 6 bases between them. The CDR3 covers 11 residues. Based on the CDR3 plus reference TRBV11-2 and TRBJ1-1, the full variable domain is EAGVAQSPRYKIIEKRQSVAFWCNPISGHATLYWYQQILGQGPKLLIQFQNNGVVDDSQLPKDRFSAERLKGVDSTLKIQPAKLEDSAVYLCASSFRFEAFFGQGTRLTVV.

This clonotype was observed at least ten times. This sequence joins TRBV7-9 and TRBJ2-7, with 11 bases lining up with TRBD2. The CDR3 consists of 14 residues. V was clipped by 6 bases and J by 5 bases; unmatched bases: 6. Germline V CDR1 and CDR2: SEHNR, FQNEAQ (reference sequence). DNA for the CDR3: TGTGCCAGCAGTTCGAGGACTAGCGGGCACGAGCAGTACTTC. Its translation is CASSSRTSGHEQYF.

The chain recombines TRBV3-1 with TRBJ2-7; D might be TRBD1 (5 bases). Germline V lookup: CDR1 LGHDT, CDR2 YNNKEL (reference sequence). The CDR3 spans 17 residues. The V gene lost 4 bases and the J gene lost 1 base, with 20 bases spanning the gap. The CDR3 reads CASSLQGVEAESYEQYF. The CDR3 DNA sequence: TGTGCCAGCAGCCTCCAAGGGGTCGAGGCCGAATCCTACGAGCAGTACTTC.

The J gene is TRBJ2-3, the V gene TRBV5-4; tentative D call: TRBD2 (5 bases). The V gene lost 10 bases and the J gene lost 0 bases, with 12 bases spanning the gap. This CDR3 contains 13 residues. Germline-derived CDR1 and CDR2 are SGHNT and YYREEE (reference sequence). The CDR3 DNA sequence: TGTGCCCACGGGATCCCTAGCACAGATACGCAGTATTTT. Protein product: CAHGIPSTDTQYF. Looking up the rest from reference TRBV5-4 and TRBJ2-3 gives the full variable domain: ETGVTQSPTHLIKTRGQQVTLRCSSQSGHNTVSWYQQALGQGPQFIFQYYREEENGRGNFPPRFSGLQFPNYSSELNVNALELDDSALYLCAHGIPSTDTQYFGPGTRLTVL.

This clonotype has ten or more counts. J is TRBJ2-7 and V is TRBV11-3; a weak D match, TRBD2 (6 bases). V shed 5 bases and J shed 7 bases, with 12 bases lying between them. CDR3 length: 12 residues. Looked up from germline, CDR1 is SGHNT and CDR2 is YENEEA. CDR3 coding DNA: TGTGCCAGCAGCCCTAGCGCGGGAGAGCAGTACTTC. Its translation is CASSPSAGEQYF.

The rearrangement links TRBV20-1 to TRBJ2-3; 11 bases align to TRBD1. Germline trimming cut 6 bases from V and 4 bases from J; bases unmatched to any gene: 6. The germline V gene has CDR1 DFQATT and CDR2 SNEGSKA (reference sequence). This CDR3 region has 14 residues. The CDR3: CSATPGQGADTQYF. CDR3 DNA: TGCAGTGCAACACCGGGACAGGGGGCAGATACGCAGTATTTT.

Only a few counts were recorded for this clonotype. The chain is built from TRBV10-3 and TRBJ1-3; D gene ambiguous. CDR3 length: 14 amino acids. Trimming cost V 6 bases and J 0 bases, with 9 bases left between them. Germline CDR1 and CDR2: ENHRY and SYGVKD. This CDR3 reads CAIRETDSGNTIYF. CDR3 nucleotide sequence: TGTGCCATCAGGGAAACAGACTCTGGAAACACCATATATTTT.

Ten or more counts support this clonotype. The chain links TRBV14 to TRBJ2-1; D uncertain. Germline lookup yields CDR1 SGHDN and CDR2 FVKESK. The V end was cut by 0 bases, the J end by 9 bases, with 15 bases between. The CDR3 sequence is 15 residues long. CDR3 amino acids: CASSQDRTTWVEQFF. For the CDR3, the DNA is TGTGCCAGCAGCCAAGATCGGACCACATGGGTTGAGCAGTTCTTC.

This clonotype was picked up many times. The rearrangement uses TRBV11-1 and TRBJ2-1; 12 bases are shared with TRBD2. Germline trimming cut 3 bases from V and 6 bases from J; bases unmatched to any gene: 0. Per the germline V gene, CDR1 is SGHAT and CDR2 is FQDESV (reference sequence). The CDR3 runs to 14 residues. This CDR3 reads CASSLTSGSNEQFF. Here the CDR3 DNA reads TGTGCCAGCAGCTTGACTAGCGGGAGCAATGAGCAGTTCTTC.

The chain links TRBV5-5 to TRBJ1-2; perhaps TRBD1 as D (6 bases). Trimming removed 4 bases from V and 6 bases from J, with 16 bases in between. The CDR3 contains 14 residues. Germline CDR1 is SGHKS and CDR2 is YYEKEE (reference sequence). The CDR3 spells CASSILDRTDGYTF. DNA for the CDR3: TGTGCCAGCAGCATCCTCGACCGGACAGATGGCTACACCTTC.

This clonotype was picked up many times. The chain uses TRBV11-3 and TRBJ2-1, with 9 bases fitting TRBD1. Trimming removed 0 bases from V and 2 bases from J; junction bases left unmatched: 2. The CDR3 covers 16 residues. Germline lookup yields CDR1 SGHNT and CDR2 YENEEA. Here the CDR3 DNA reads TGTGCCAGCAGCTTAGACGGGACAGGGACCTACAATGAGCAGTTCTTC. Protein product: CASSLDGTGTYNEQFF.

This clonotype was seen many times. CDR3 sequence (DNA): TGTGCCATCAGTGAGGGTCAAGAGACCCAGTACTTC. It codes for CAISEGQETQYF. The chain is built from TRBV10-3 and TRBJ2-5; D gene unclear. There are 12 residues in the CDR3. CDR1 ENHRY and CDR2 SYGVKD come from the germline V gene. The germline V and J ends were trimmed by 2 bases and 2 bases, with 3 bases remaining between them.

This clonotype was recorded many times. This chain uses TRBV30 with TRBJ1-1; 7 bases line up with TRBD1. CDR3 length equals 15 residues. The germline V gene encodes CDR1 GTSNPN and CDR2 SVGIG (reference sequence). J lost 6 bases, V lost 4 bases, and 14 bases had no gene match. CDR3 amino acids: CAWKGNPGGWAEAFF. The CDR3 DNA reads TGTGCCTGGAAGGGGAATCCAGGGGGGTGGGCTGAAGCTTTCTTT.

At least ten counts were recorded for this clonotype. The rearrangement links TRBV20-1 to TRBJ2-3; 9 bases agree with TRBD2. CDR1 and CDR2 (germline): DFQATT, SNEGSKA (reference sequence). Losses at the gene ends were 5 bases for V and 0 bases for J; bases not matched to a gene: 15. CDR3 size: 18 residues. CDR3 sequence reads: CSASTVAGVPSSTDTQYF. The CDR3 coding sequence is TGCAGTGCTTCCACCGTAGCGGGAGTACCCTCTAGCACAGATACGCAGTATTTT.

Here the CDR3 reads CASSDDHGQETQYF. The CDR3 coding sequence is TGTGCCAGCAGTGATGACCATGGGCAAGAGACCCAGTACTTC. This chain uses TRBV6-6 with TRBJ2-5, with D unclear. The CDR3 has 14 residues. V lost 5 bases and J lost 2, with 12 bases in between. Germline loops: CDR1 MNHNY, CDR2 SVGAGI (reference sequence).

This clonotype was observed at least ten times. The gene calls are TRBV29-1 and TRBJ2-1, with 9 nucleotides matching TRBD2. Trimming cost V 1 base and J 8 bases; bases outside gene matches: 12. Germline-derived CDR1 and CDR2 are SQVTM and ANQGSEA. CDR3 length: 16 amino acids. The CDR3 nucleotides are TGCAGCGTTGAAGCGCCTTCGGGAGCGGGAGGCTATGAGCAGTTCTTC. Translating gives CSVEAPSGAGGYEQFF.